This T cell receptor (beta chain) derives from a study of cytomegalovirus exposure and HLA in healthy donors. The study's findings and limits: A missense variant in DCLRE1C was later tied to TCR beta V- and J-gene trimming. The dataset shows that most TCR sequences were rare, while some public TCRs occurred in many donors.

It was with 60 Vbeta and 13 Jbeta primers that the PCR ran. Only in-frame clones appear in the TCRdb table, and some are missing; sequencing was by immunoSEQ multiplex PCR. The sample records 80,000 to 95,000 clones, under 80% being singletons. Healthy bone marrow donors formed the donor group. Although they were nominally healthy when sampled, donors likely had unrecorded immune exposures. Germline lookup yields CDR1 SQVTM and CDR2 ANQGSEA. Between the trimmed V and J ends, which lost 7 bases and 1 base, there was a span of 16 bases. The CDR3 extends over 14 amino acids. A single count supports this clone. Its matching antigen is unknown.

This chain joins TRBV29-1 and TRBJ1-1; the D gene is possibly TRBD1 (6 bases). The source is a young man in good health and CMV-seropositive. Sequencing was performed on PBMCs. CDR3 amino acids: CSAQQGGGNTEAFF. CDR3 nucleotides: TGCAGCGCCCAACAGGGCGGGGGGAACACTGAAGCTTTCTTT.